This note documents a single TCR beta chain sequence. The sample comes from a study of T-cell reconstitution after alpha-beta-depleted transplantation in children. Researchers prepared the TCRbeta library using unique molecular identifiers, the study reports. MiXCR, run by TCRdb on the PCR reads, gives a single entry per CDR3 protein. The table records around 450,000 distinct CDR3 sequences, around two fifths of them present only once. Germline V gives CDR1 SGHRS, CDR2 YFSETQ. The CDR3 runs 14 residues. V lost 2 bases to trimming and J lost 6 bases; unmatched junction nucleotides: 7. This receptor was taken from a girl aged 2 to 10 with aplastic anemia, due to receive a stem cell transplant. This specimen consisted of PBMCs, obtained before TCRalphabeta/CD19-depleted stem cell transplant. The chain uses TRBV5-1 and TRBJ1-1; TRBD1 aligns across 7 bases. The DNA for the CDR3 is TGCGCCAGCAGCTTTCAGGGGACAGCTTCTGAAGCTTTCTTT. Its translation is CASSFQGTASEAFF.